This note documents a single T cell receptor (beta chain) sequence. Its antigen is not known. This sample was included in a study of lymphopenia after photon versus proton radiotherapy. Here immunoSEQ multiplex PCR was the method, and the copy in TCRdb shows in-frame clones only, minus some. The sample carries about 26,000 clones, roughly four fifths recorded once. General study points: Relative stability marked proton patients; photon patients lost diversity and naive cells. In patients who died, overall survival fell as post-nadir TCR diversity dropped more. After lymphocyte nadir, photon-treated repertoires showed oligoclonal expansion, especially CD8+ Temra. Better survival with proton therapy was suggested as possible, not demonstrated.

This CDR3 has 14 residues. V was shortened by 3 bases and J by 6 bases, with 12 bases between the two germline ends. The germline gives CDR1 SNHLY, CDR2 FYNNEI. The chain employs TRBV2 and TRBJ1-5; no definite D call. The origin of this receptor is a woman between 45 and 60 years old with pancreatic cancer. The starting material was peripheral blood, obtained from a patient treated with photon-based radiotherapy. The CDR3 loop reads CASSDSDPAQPQHF. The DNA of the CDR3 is TGTGCCAGCAGTGACTCGGATCCGGCTCAGCCCCAGCATTTT.